These T cell receptor beta chains were read from a single sample in a study of shared clonotypes between healthy human individuals. Only in-frame clones appear in the TCRdb table, and some are missing; sequencing was by immunoSEQ multiplex PCR. The sample shows about 2.1 million clones, over 85% of them seen only once. Sequencing was carried out using naive CD8+ T cells from PBMCs. The receptors shown here come from a man between 18 and 29 years old in good health. Some clones in this sample may be carry-over from other donors' samples. The CDR3 runs from the conserved cysteine through the conserved F or W. Each record gives: CDR3 protein, clone size, CDR3 length, V gene. Part of the rows lack a size; the others show once, few, many or a class for expanded clones.

CASSPGSSGANVLTF - 15 TRBV27
CASSLQPPGTSSADTQYF many 18 TRBV11-3
CASSPSDLPANEQFF - 15 TRBV23-1
CSVEGRGRYNEQFF - 14 TRBV29-1
CASSSRLLAGDPLAEQYF - 18 TRBV13
CASSPFRPRTSGRAADTQYF - 20 TRBV6-9
CSVVGGADEQYF - 12 TRBV29-1
CASSLEGGIPDTQYF - 15 TRBV5-1
CASSSTSWVGTQYF - 14 TRBV28
CASSLSSRSGRYTF once 14 TRBV7-9
CASSLSRRETQYF - 13 TRBV5-6
CASSEDAGTGTEAFF - 15 TRBV2
CASSLSFRAEQYF - 13 TRBV27
CASRMDSSYEQYF few 13 TRBV27
CASSPPWRDGPYEQYF - 16 TRBV28
CASSLSHLSYNEQFF - 15 TRBV5-1
CASRLQLGTGVLGAFF - 16 TRBV28
CASSLVSFPYGYTF - 14 TRBV7-9
CASSPEGPKVYGYTF - 15 TRBV14
CASSLSHPGDAYEQYF - 16 TRBV27
CASSYYGPLDTQYF - 14 TRBV6-5
CAISLAVGLENTEAFF few 16 TRBV10-3
CASSRQGGVDTQYF - 14 TRBV7-3
CASSLSIVKNTGELFF - 16 TRBV7-3
CASSPSGGSSYEQYF - 15 TRBV5-6
CAGASSTASGNTIYF - 15 TRBV6-1
CASSPLIPGFSVNEKLFF - 18 TRBV7-7
CASSVLEVAGELFF - 14 TRBV9
CASSFRGGKNTEAFF - 15 TRBV27
CASSYGSGSADTQYF - 15 TRBV6-5
CASSQDWPRGVEQYF - 15 TRBV4-2
CASSPGGAGGGNTIYF - 16 TRBV9
CASSDRAGYEQYF - 13 TRBV6-4
CSVGDRPINYGYTF - 14 TRBV29-1
CASSPDYISSKVSYEQYF - 18 TRBV7-6
CASSLVLAGGDEQYF - 15 TRBV11-2
CAWSAAGGIYEQYF - 14 TRBV30
CASNGAGEQYF - 11 TRBV28
CASSPERGSTDTQYF - 15 TRBV7-2
CASSSRFISGNTIYF - 15 TRBV7-9
CASSLFSEQYF once 11 TRBV11-2
CASRAAGSYEQYF - 13 TRBV27